Each of the 18 T cell receptor beta chains below was sequenced from the same sample in a study of blood T cell repertoires in COVID-19. The data were produced by immunoSEQ multiplex PCR, yet TCRdb's version contains in-frame clones alone and is incomplete. Among under 250,000 clones, about 90% were seen once, and the ten largest hold approximately 0.77%. The specimen sequenced was peripheral blood. These receptors originate from a man between 60 and 70 years old with COVID-19, enrolled during active disease.

The chain employs TRBV28 and TRBJ1-5; D is uncertain. CDR1 and CDR2 from the germline V gene are MDHEN and SYDVKM. The CDR3 loop spans 12 amino acids. The V gene lost 3 bases and the J gene lost 6 bases, with 6 bases spanning the gap. The CDR3 region is CASSLRSQPQHF. The CDR3 nucleotides are TGTGCCAGCAGTTTGCGGAGTCAGCCCCAGCATTTT.

The chain employs TRBV6-5 and TRBJ1-1; no definite D call. Germline CDR1 MNHEY, CDR2 SVGAGI. The CDR3 is 13 amino acids. V was trimmed by 7 bases and J by 1 base, leaving 10 bases between them. In DNA form, the CDR3 reads TGTGCCAGCATCACACCGGGGAACACTGAAGCTTTCTTT. The encoded protein is CASITPGNTEAFF.

This chain connects TRBV20-1 to TRBJ1-5, with TRBD1 matching 8 bases. V shed 3 bases, J shed 10 bases, and the junction held 8 bases outside the gene matches. The CDR3 is made up of 13 amino acids. The germline CDR1 and CDR2 sequences are DFQATT and SNEGSKA (reference sequence). DNA of the CDR3: TGCAGTGCTAGTACCAGGGGGCCAGGTCCCCAGCATTTT. Its protein is CSASTRGPGPQHF.

The chain carries TRBV9 and TRBJ2-1; D is possibly TRBD2 (5 bases). Germline CDR1 is SGDLS and CDR2 is YYNGEE. Trimming took off 2 bases at V and 5 bases at J, with 14 bases between the two ends. The CDR3 is 15 residues long. The chain's CDR3 is CASSVGLDSNNEQFF. In DNA form, the CDR3 reads TGTGCCAGCAGCGTTGGACTCGATTCTAACAATGAGCAGTTCTTC.

V and J are TRBV18 and TRBJ2-3; TRBD2 agrees at 9 bases. Germline trimming cut 3 bases from V and 1 base from J; bases unmatched to any gene: 2. Germline CDR1 reads KGHSH; CDR2 reads LQKENI. This CDR3 is built from 15 residues. CDR3 in amino acids: CASSPQRGGTDTQYF. The DNA of the CDR3 is TGTGCCAGCTCACCCCAGCGGGGGGGCACAGATACGCAGTATTTT.

This chain connects TRBV28 to TRBJ1-2, with TRBD1 as a possible D gene (6 bases). V lost 6 bases and J 3 bases, leaving 17 bases between the germline ends. CDR1 and CDR2 from the germline V gene are MDHEN and SYDVKM. This CDR3 comprises 15 residues. The CDR3 loop reads CASSATGGRDYGYTF. For the CDR3, the DNA is TGTGCCAGCAGCGCGACGGGGGGGCGAGACTATGGCTACACCTTC.

The chain couples TRBV3-1 (or the pseudogene TRBV3-2) to TRBJ1-6; D not resolved. Germline V gives CDR1 LGHDT, CDR2 YNNKEL (reference sequence). Deletions cut 3 bases from V and 9 bases from J, with 6 bases between. This CDR3 spans 12 amino acids. CDR3 loop: CASSQTTSPLHF. CDR3 in DNA: TGTGCCAGCAGCCAGACAACTTCACCCCTCCACTTT.

The V and J genes are TRBV3-1 (or the pseudogene TRBV3-2) and TRBJ2-1, with 15 bases aligning to TRBD2. The ends lost 1 base at V and 6 bases at J; junction bases unmatched: 10. The CDR3 extends over 19 amino acids. Germline CDR1 is LGHDT and CDR2 is YNNKEL (reference sequence). The CDR3 DNA sequence: TGTGCCAGCAGCCAAGCCCTAGGACTAGCGGGAGGGCCTGGCAATGAGCAGTTCTTC. Its protein is CASSQALGLAGGPGNEQFF.

This clone has just one count. CDR3 sequence reads: CASSAGQGANTEAFF. DNA for the CDR3: TGCGCCAGCAGCGCAGGACAGGGGGCGAACACTGAAGCTTTCTTT. The rearrangement uses TRBV5-1 and TRBJ1-1, with 11 positions matching TRBD1. Losses at the gene ends were 4 bases for V and 1 base for J; bases not matched to a gene: 3. Germline-derived CDR1 and CDR2 are SGHRS and YFSETQ. The CDR3 loop spans 15 amino acids.

The chain combines TRBV28 with TRBJ2-3; the D gene is possibly TRBD2 (6 bases). Trimming stripped 3 bases from V and 1 base from J, with 14 bases between. The germline V gene has CDR1 MDHEN and CDR2 SYDVKM. The CDR3 is 16 amino acids. CDR3 DNA: TGTGCCAGCAGTTTGCGTCGGAGGGCCGGCACAGATACGCAGTATTTT. Protein sequence: CASSLRRRAGTDTQYF. Full variable domain (missing parts from reference TRBV28 and TRBJ2-3): DVKVTQSSRYLVKRTGEKVFLECVQDMDHENMFWYRQDPGLGLRLIYFSYDVKMKEKGDIPEGYSVSREKKERFSLILESASTNQTSMYLCASSLRRRAGTDTQYFGPGTRLTVL.

The chain has TRBV25-1 and TRBJ2-1; TRBD2 is a possible D gene (7 bases). The germline gives CDR1 MGHDK, CDR2 SYGVNS. V dropped 4 bases and J dropped 9 bases, with 25 bases sitting between them. There are 17 residues in the CDR3. The CDR3 reads CASSARGGAVNFGEQFF. The CDR3 DNA follows: TGTGCCAGCAGTGCTAGGGGGGGCGCGGTGAATTTTGGTGAGCAGTTCTTC.

V usage is TRBV25-1 and J usage is TRBJ1-5, with TRBD1 matching over 12 bases. This CDR3 has 16 residues. V was pared by 3 bases and J by 6 bases, with 6 bases of the junction left unmatched. Per the germline V gene, CDR1 is MGHDK and CDR2 is SYGVNS. The CDR3, as DNA: TGTGCCAGCAGTGATGGGGACAGGGGGCGCGGTCAGCCCCAGCATTTT. Amino acid sequence: CASSDGDRGRGQPQHF. The variable domain in full, with the rest retrieved from reference TRBV25-1 and TRBJ1-5, is EADIYQTPRYLVIGTGKKITLECSQTMGHDKMYWYQQDPGMELHLIHYSYGVNSTEKGDLSSESTVSRIRTEHFPLTLESARPSHTSQYLCASSDGDRGRGQPQHFGDGTRLSIL.

The V and J genes are TRBV18 and TRBJ1-5; the D is unclear. CDR3 length equals 17 residues. Trimming shortened V by 4 bases and J by 0 bases, and 16 bases separated the two germline ends. Germline CDR1 is KGHSH and CDR2 is LQKENI. The CDR3 region is CASSLTPAGSSNQPQHF. As DNA, the CDR3 is TGTGCCAGCTCACTCACCCCGGCGGGGTCTAGCAATCAGCCCCAGCATTTT.

CDR3 bases: TGTGCCAGCAGCGGGGGACAGCTTTACGAGCAGTACTTC. It yields the protein CASSGGQLYEQYF. The chain links TRBV12-3 or TRBV12-4 to TRBJ2-7; D may be TRBD1 (7 bases). The CDR3 is 13 amino acids. V shed 6 bases and J shed 4 bases, with 13 bases lying between them.

The gene calls are TRBV19 and TRBJ1-6; 7 nucleotides line up with TRBD1. The ends lost 6 bases at V and 2 bases at J; junction bases unmatched: 13. Germline CDR1 is LNHDA and CDR2 is SQIVND (reference sequence). The CDR3 spans 18 residues. CDR3 region: CASSQGRDRNPYNSPLHF. CDR3 sequence (DNA): TGTGCCAGTAGCCAGGGACGGGACAGAAACCCCTATAATTCACCCCTCCACTTT.

This chain links TRBV19 with TRBJ2-7; D is perhaps TRBD1 (5 bases). Germline-derived CDR1 and CDR2 are LNHDA and SQIVND (reference sequence). The V gene lost 4 bases and the J gene lost 4 bases, with 11 bases spanning the gap. CDR3 length: 13 amino acids. CDR3 DNA: TGTGCCAGTAGTACTCTTGACAGTTACGAGCAGTACTTC. Residues: CASSTLDSYEQYF.

The rearrangement uses TRBV28 and TRBJ2-1, with 9 positions matching TRBD2. V shed 3 bases, J shed 9 bases, and the junction held 6 bases outside the gene matches. Germline V lookup: CDR1 MDHEN, CDR2 SYDVKM. This CDR3 has 14 residues. This chain's CDR3 is CASSFSGGKIEQFF. CDR3 bases: TGTGCCAGCAGTTTTAGCGGGGGAAAGATTGAGCAGTTCTTC.

The V gene is TRBV7-3, the J gene TRBJ2-7; no clear D. Germline V gene sequence: CDR1 SGHTA, CDR2 FQGTGA. Trimming pared 0 bases from V and 6 bases from J, leaving 9 bases between. This CDR3 has 13 amino acids. The CDR3 is CASSLTFSSEQYF. The CDR3 region has the DNA TGTGCCAGCAGCTTAACGTTTTCGTCCGAGCAGTACTTC.